A selection of T cell receptor beta chains follows, all from one sample in a study of CD8+CD57+ T cells in acquired aplastic anemia. One entry per CDR3 protein results from TCRdb running MiXCR on the reads. The sample contains 150,000 to 200,000 distinct CDR3 sequences, approximately 40% of which appear only once. Sequenced sample: sorted CD4+, CD8+, or CD8+CD57+ T cells (not recorded which) from PBMCs. The receptors derive from a human donor in good health. The CDR3 runs from the conserved cysteine through the conserved F or W.

V: TRBV20-1; J: -; CDR3: CSARGTAGVAEEQFF
V: TRBV10-3; J: TRBJ1-5; CDR3: CAISPGKMNQPQHF
V: TRBV29-1; J: TRBJ2-6; CDR3: CSVETDSPRGANVLTF
V: TRBV19; J: TRBJ2-3; CDR3: CASTAGASTDTQYF
V: TRBV4-3; J: TRBJ2-5; CDR3: CASSQGPQETQYF
V: TRBV5-1; J: TRBJ2-3; CDR3: CASSYPSGADTQYF
V: TRBV25-1; J: TRBJ2-7; CDR3: CASWGLGRLGLAGAFSYEQYF
V: TRBV11-2; J: TRBJ2-1; CDR3: CASSSDQFSEQFF
V: TRBV24-1; J: TRBJ1-5; CDR3: CATSERRGNQPQHF
V: TRBV24-1; J: TRBJ2-1; CDR3: CATSDYGLAGSNEQFF
V: TRBV19; J: TRBJ1-1; CDR3: CASSLTKDRQNTEAFF
V: TRBV20-1; J: TRBJ2-2; CDR3: CSAHPQTGAGELFF
V: TRBV9; J: TRBJ1-2; CDR3: CASSVTTGCPYGYTF
V: TRBV28; J: TRBJ2-2; CDR3: CASSLIGRNTGELFF
V: TRBV5-1; J: TRBJ1-2; CDR3: CASRIGAYGYTF
V: TRBV7-4; J: TRBJ1-5; CDR3: CASSLGETQHF
V: TRBV4-3; J: TRBJ1-3; CDR3: CASSKGTGSGNTIYF
V: TRBV10-1; J: TRBJ1-1; CDR3: CASSESKGRHVKNTEAFF
V: TRBV7-7; J: TRBJ2-1; CDR3: CASSSGQGAQNEQFF
V: TRBV20-1; J: TRBJ2-1; CDR3: CSARNSNEQFF
V: TRBV2; J: TRBJ1-4; CDR3: CASEGQVNEKLFF
V: TRBV10-3; J: TRBJ2-5; CDR3: CAIRAPGQLGQETQYF
V: TRBV7-6; J: TRBJ2-7; CDR3: CASSLGGASHEQYF
V: TRBV14; J: TRBJ2-1; CDR3: CASSQTSASYNEQFF
V: TRBV3-1; J: TRBJ2-1; CDR3: CASSRLREDEQFF
V: TRBV10-3; J: TRBJ2-2; CDR3: CASRFRGGDTGELFF
V: TRBV27; J: TRBJ2-1; CDR3: CASSLRLYNYNEQFF
V: TRBV28; J: TRBJ2-3; CDR3: CASRPGGSTDTQYF
V: TRBV7-9; J: TRBJ1-4; CDR3: CASSPSKEKLFF
V: TRBV2; J: TRBJ1-1; CDR3: CASTPVGWVTEAFF
V: TRBV29-1; J: TRBJ2-2; CDR3: CSGGTGNTGELFF
V: TRBV6-8; J: TRBJ2-1; CDR3: CASTTQSRDRDDNEQFF
V: TRBV19; J: TRBJ1-6; CDR3: CASRGLLNSPLHF
V: TRBV5-6; J: TRBJ2-7; CDR3: CASSFGQTYEQYF
V: TRBV19; J: TRBJ1-2; CDR3: CASSTEGQIYGYTF
V: TRBV12-3/TRBV12-4; J: TRBJ2-1; CDR3: CASTKPPAGQYNEQFF
V: TRBV30; J: TRBJ2-1; CDR3: CAWSGYNNEQFF
V: TRBV15; J: TRBJ2-7; CDR3: CATSSGMASYEQYF
V: TRBV11-2; J: TRBJ2-7; CDR3: CASSLGIAYEQYF
V: TRBV9; J: TRBJ2-7; CDR3: CASSPRGSGAHEQYF
V: TRBV6-5; J: TRBJ1-5; CDR3: CASSYSKNQPQHF
V: TRBV29-1; J: TRBJ1-5; CDR3: CSVAYGTGGSNQPQHF
V: TRBV24-1; J: TRBJ2-7; CDR3: CATSEATGVGGYEQYF
V: TRBV3-1; J: TRBJ2-1; CDR3: CASSPQLVSYNEQLF
V: TRBV20-1; J: TRBJ2-1; CDR3: CSASSGSTSYNEQFF
V: TRBV2; J: TRBJ2-7; CDR3: CASSRDRAF
V: TRBV10-3; J: TRBJ2-1; CDR3: CAIMARGNEQFF
V: TRBV24-1; J: TRBJ1-2; CDR3: CATSDSTGFGGYTF
V: TRBV15; J: TRBJ1-2; CDR3: CATSRDRLGYTF